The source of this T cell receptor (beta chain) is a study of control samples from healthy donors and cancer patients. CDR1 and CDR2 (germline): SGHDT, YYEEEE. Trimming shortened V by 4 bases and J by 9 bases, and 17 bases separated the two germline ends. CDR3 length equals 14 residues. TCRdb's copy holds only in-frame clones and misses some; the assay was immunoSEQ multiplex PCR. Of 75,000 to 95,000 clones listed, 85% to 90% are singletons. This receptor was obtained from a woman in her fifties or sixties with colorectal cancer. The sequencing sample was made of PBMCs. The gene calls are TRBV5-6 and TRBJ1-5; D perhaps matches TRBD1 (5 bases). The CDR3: CASSPGDGPMPQHF. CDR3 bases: TGTGCCAGCAGCCCTGGGGACGGACCAATGCCCCAGCATTTT.